The 16 T cell receptor beta chains in this list originate from one sample, sequenced in a study of blood T cells in healthy people across ages (dated by TCRdb to about 2015). Libraries were made using 5' RACE. Sequencer: Illumina HiSeq 2500. A second 7 to 11 cycle PCR used a sample-barcoded 5' primer and a J-beta primer mix. Using fastp trimming at Q25 and MiXCR clonotype assembly, TCRdb reanalyzed the public sequencing data and kept in-frame beta chains. Every distinct CDR3 protein forms one entry, paired with its most common genes and DNA. The sample yields hundreds of thousands of distinct CDR3 sequences; roughly three fifths were counted once. The ten largest clones capture around 25% of the sample. Sequencing was performed on blood. Receptors originate from a man between 40 and 49 years old in good health.

This clonotype was observed a single time. The chain employs TRBV27 and TRBJ2-4; tentative D call: TRBD1 (6 bases). The V end lost 5 bases, the J end lost 0 bases, and 17 bases lay between the germline ends. The CDR3 length is 17 residues. Germline-derived CDR1 and CDR2 are MNHEY and SMNVEV (reference sequence). The CDR3 spells CASSTRTDDLAKNIQYF. The CDR3 nucleotides are TGTGCCAGCAGTACTCGGACAGACGACTTAGCCAAAAACATTCAGTACTTC.

The chain uses TRBV28 and TRBJ1-4; D call uncertain. The CDR3 contains 15 residues. Trimming shortened V by 1 base and J by 10 bases, and 16 bases separated the two germline ends. The V gene's germline CDR1 is MDHEN and CDR2 SYDVKM. CDR3: CASSLSSGGRAKLFF. The CDR3 DNA follows: TGTGCCAGCAGTTTATCGAGTGGAGGGCGCGCAAAACTGTTTTTT.

This clonotype was observed a few times. This sequence joins TRBV7-3 and TRBJ1-1, with D perhaps TRBD1 (5 bases). Looked up from germline, CDR1 is SGHTA and CDR2 is FQGTGA. The CDR3 has 13 amino acids. V dropped 2 bases and J dropped 4 bases, with 8 bases sitting between them. The CDR3 protein is CASSLSGATEAFF. The CDR3, as DNA: TGTGCCAGCAGCTTATCCGGGGCCACTGAAGCTTTCTTT.

This chain connects TRBV12-5 to TRBJ1-2; 8 nucleotides match TRBD1. Per germline, CDR1 LGHNT and CDR2 FRNRAP. The CDR3 is 16 amino acids. The ends lost 0 bases at V and 2 bases at J; junction bases unmatched: 5. CDR3 loop: CASGLVLGQANYGYTF. The DNA for the CDR3 is TGTGCTAGTGGTTTGGTACTGGGACAGGCAAACTATGGCTACACCTTC.

The rearrangement joins TRBV24-1 to TRBJ2-5; 8 bases align to TRBD1. CDR1 and CDR2 (germline): KGHDR, SFDVKD. Germline trimming cut 4 bases from V and 4 bases from J; bases unmatched to any gene: 10. CDR3 length equals 16 residues. For the CDR3, the DNA is TGTGCCACCAGTGACGCAGAGACAGGGGACCGAGAGACCCAGTACTTC. As protein: CATSDAETGDRETQYF.

The sample holds a few counts of this clonotype. This chain uses TRBV7-2 with TRBJ2-6; D remains unclear. From germline, CDR1 is SGHTA and CDR2 FQGNSA. V lost 5 bases, J lost 1 base, and 9 bases lay in between. This CDR3 region has 15 residues. The CDR3 coding sequence is TGTGCCAGCAGCCCCAGGCCATCTGGGGCCAACGTCCTGACTTTC. Protein: CASSPRPSGANVLTF.

The chain joins TRBV7-9 to TRBJ1-1, with D possibly TRBD1 on 5 matching bases. The germline gives CDR1 SEHNR, CDR2 FQNEAQ (reference sequence). The CDR3 covers 16 residues. Between the trimmed V and J ends, which lost 2 bases and 5 bases, there was a span of 18 bases. The CDR3 DNA reads TGTGCCAGCAGCTTACTAGGTGGTCCCGGGGGGACTGAAGCTTTCTTT. It translates to CASSLLGGPGGTEAFF.

This clonotype turned up a few times. This chain uses TRBV3-1 with TRBJ2-5, with D perhaps given as TRBD1 or TRBD2 (7 bases each). The CDR3 runs to 15 residues. The germline V gene has CDR1 LGHDT and CDR2 YNNKEL (reference sequence). The ends were cut back, 3 bases at V and 6 bases at J, with 17 bases in the middle. Here the CDR3 DNA reads TGTGCCAGCAGCCACAGGGGGGGAAAGGTAAAGACCCAGTACTTC. Its translation: CASSHRGGKVKTQYF.

The gene calls are TRBV10-3 and TRBJ2-6; 10 bases align to TRBD1. This CDR3 region has 16 residues. V was pared by 7 bases and J by 1 base, with 4 bases of the junction left unmatched. The germline CDR1 and CDR2 sequences are ENHRY and SYGVKD. CDR3: CAIKGDRGSGANVLTF. The CDR3 nucleotides read TGTGCCATCAAAGGGGACAGGGGTTCTGGGGCCAACGTCCTGACTTTC.

The V call is TRBV21-1, the J call TRBJ2-3; the table's D call of TRBD2 was not tested on the DNA. TRBV21-1 is designated a pseudogene. There are 19 residues in the CDR3. The CDR3 reads CASSKEKIIWREGTETQYF. CDR3 nucleotides: TGTGCCAGCAGCAAAGAGAAGATAATTTGGCGGGAGGGTACAGAGACGCAGTATTTT.

This chain uses TRBV7-2 with TRBJ2-1; the D call may be TRBD1 or TRBD2 (5 bases each). The CDR3 length is 13 residues. Trimming cost V 9 bases and J 9 bases, with 18 bases left between them. CDR1 is SGHTA and CDR2 is FQGNSA in the germline V gene. The CDR3 loop is CASRDGSRVEQFF. The DNA for the CDR3 is TGTGCCAGTCGGGACGGGTCCCGCGTTGAGCAGTTCTTC.

V usage is TRBV27 and J usage is TRBJ2-1, with 7 bases aligning to TRBD1. Unmatched junction bases numbered 8, after V lost 9 bases and J lost 0 bases. In germline, CDR1 is MNHEY, CDR2 SMNVEV (reference sequence). The CDR3 consists of 15 residues. CDR3 DNA sequence: TGTGCCAGTAGTCGGGACAGCTTCTCCTACAATGAGCAGTTCTTC. Translation gives CASSRDSFSYNEQFF.

This clonotype has more than one count but fewer than ten. CDR3 residues: CASSPERDTQYF. In nucleotides, the CDR3 is TGTGCCAGCAGCCCCGAAAGGGATACGCAGTATTTT. V is TRBV12-3 or TRBV12-4 and J is TRBJ2-3; D remains unclear. This CDR3 spans 12 amino acids. Trimming removed 6 bases from V and 6 bases from J, with 10 bases in between.

This chain uses TRBV20-1 with TRBJ1-2; no definite D call. Between the trimmed V and J ends, which lost 5 bases and 0 bases, there was a span of 13 bases. Germline values: CDR1 DFQATT, CDR2 SNEGSKA (reference sequence). The CDR3 is made up of 14 amino acids. This CDR3 reads CSAETVVANYGYTF. The CDR3 DNA follows: TGCAGTGCTGAAACGGTAGTTGCTAACTATGGCTACACCTTC.

The gene calls are TRBV5-1 and TRBJ2-3; a possible D gene is TRBD2 (6 bases). Germline V gives CDR1 SGHRS, CDR2 YFSETQ. This CDR3 is built from 16 residues. V lost 4 bases and J lost 1, with 16 bases in between. CDR3 sequence: CASSEVAVPGTDTQYF. The DNA of the CDR3 is TGCGCCAGCAGCGAAGTAGCGGTCCCGGGCACAGATACGCAGTATTTT.

This clonotype has just one count. V is TRBV19 and J is TRBJ2-7; 7 nucleotides line up with TRBD1. V lost 11 bases to trimming and J lost 3 bases; unmatched junction nucleotides: 13. Germline CDR1 is LNHDA and CDR2 is SQIVND (reference sequence). The CDR3 extends over 14 amino acids. Here the CDR3 reads CASQDQGESYEQYF. The CDR3 region has the DNA TGTGCCTCCCAGGACCAGGGGGAGAGCTACGAGCAGTACTTC.